The 2 T cell receptor beta chains below were found in one sample sequenced in a study of blood T cell repertoires in COVID-19. TCRdb keeps only in-frame clones here, not all; method: immunoSEQ multiplex PCR. Among a few hundred thousand clones, 75% to 90% were seen once, and the ten largest hold roughly a tenth. The sample was peripheral blood. Receptors were obtained from a woman aged 70-85 years with COVID-19, enrolled during active disease.

This clone has a single count. This rearrangement joins TRBV5-1 to TRBJ1-5; D remains unclear. Deletions cut 3 bases from V and 2 bases from J, with 9 bases between. This CDR3 spans 14 amino acids. Germline loops: CDR1 SGHRS, CDR2 YFSETQ. The CDR3 nucleotides read TGCGCCAGCAGCTATTCCCCAGGCAATCAGCCCCAGCATTTT. Residues: CASSYSPGNQPQHF.

This chain uses TRBV27 with TRBJ2-7, with TRBD2 matching 8 bases. Trimming cost V 2 bases and J 3 bases; bases outside gene matches: 6. In germline, CDR1 is MNHEY, CDR2 SMNVEV (reference sequence). The CDR3 contains 15 residues. The chain's CDR3 is CASSLTAGGGYEQYF. CDR3 nucleotides: TGTGCCAGCAGTTTAACGGCGGGAGGTGGCTACGAGCAGTACTTC.